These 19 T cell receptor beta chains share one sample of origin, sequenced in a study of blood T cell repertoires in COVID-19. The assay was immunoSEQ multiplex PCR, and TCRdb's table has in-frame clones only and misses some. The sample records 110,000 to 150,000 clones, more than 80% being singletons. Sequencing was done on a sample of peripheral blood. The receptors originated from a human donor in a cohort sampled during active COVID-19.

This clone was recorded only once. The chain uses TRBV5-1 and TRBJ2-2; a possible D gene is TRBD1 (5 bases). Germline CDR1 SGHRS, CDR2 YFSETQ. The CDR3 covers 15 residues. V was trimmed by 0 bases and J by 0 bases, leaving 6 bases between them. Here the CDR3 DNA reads TGCGCCAGCAGCTTGGGACAGTCGAACACCGGGGAGCTGTTTTTT. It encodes CASSLGQSNTGELFF.

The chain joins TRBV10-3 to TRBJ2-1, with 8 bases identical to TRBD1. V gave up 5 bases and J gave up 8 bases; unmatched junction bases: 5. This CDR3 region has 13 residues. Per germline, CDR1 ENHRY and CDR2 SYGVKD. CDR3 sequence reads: CAISRDRQDEQFF. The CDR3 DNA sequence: TGTGCCATCAGTCGGGACAGGCAGGATGAGCAGTTCTTC.

Written as DNA, the CDR3 is TGTGCCAGCAGCCTATTAGAGACCCAGTACTTC. It codes for CASSLLETQYF. V usage is TRBV7-9 and J usage is TRBJ2-5, with unresolved D. Per germline, CDR1 SEHNR and CDR2 FQNEAQ (reference sequence). This CDR3 is built from 11 residues. V was cut by 5 bases and J by 4 bases, with 5 bases left in between.

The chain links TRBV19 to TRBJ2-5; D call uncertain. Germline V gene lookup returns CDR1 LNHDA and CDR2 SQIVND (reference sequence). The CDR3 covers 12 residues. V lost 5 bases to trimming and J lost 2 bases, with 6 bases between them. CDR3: CASSGRQETQYF. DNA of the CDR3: TGTGCCAGTAGTGGCCGTCAAGAGACCCAGTACTTC.

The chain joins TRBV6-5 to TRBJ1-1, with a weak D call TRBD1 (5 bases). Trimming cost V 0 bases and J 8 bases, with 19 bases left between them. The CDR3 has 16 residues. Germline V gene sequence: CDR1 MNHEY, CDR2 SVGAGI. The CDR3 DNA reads TGTGCCAGCAGTTACTCCCAGGGCAGACATCCTGAAGAAGCTTTCTTT. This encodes CASSYSQGRHPEEAFF.

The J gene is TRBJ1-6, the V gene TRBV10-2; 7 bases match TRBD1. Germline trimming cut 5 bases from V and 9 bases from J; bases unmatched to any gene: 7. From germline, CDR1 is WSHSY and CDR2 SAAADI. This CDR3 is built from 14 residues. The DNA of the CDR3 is TGCGCCAGCAGTTCGACAGGGCCGGGTTCACCCCTCCACTTT. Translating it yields CASSSTGPGSPLHF.

The CDR3: CASSRGLAGGQQETQYF. The CDR3 DNA follows: TGTGCCAGCAGCCGAGGACTAGCGGGGGGGCAGCAAGAGACCCAGTACTTC. This chain links TRBV5-4 with TRBJ2-5, with TRBD2 matching 15 bases. Per germline, CDR1 SGHNT and CDR2 YYREEE (reference sequence). CDR3 size: 17 residues. The junction had 6 bases not matched to a gene; V was cut back by 4 bases and J by 2 bases.

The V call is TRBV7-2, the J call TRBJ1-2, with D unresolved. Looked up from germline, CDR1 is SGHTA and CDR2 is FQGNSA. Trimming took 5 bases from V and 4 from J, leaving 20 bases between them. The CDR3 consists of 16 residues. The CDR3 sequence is CASSPQSPTRGYGYTF. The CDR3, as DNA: TGTGCCAGCAGCCCACAATCCCCGACCCGGGGCTATGGCTACACCTTC.

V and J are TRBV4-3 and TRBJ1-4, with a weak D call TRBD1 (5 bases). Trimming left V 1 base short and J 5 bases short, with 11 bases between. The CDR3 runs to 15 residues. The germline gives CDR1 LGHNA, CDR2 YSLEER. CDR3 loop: CASSQGGRENEKLFF. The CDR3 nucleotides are TGCGCCAGCAGCCAAGGGGGGAGGGAGAATGAAAAACTGTTTTTT.

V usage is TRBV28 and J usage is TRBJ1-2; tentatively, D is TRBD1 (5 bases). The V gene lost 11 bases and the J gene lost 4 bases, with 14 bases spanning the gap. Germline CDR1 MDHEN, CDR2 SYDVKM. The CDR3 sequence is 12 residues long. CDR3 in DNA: TGTGCCGTTGGGCGGGGGTCCTATGGCTACACCTTC. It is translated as CAVGRGSYGYTF.

CDR3 nucleotide sequence: TGTGCCAGCAGCCCCCCCTCCGGGACAGGCTCAAACTCACCCCTCCACTTT. Translating gives CASSPPSGTGSNSPLHF. The rearrangement uses TRBV12-1 and TRBJ1-6; whether TRBD1, the table's D call, matches the DNA was not checked. TRBV12-1 constitutes a pseudogene. The CDR3 has 17 amino acids.

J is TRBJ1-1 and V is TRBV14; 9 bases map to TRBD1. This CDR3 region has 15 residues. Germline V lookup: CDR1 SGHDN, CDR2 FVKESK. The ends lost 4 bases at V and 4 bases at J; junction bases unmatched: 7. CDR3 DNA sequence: TGTGCCAGCAGCCGACAGGGGGTGAGAAGCACTGAAGCTTTCTTT. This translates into CASSRQGVRSTEAFF.

The CDR3 region has the DNA TGTGCCAGCAGCCCTTCCTACACCTTC. Translation gives CASSPSYTF. The chain has TRBV3-1 (or the pseudogene TRBV3-2) and TRBJ1-2, with D uncertain. There are 9 residues in the CDR3. Germline loops: CDR1 LGHDT, CDR2 YNNKEL (reference sequence). V was shortened by 4 bases and J by 10 bases, with 4 bases between the two germline ends.

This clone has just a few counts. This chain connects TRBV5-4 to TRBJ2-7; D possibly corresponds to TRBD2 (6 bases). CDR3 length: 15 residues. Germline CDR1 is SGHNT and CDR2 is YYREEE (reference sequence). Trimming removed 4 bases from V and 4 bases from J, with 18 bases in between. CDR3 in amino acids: CASSLTGVGLYEQYF. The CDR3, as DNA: TGTGCCAGCAGCCTCACGGGGGTTGGGTTGTACGAGCAGTACTTC.

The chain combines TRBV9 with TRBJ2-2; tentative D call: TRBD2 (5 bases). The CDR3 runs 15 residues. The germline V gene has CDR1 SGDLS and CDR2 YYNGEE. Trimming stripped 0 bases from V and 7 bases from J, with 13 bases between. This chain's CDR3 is CASSVVTNGDGELFF. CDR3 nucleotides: TGTGCCAGCAGCGTAGTGACAAACGGGGACGGGGAGCTGTTTTTT.

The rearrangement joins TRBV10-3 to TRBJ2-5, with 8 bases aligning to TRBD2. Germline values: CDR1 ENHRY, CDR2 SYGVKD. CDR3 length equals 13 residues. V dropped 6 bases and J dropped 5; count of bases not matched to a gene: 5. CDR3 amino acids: CAIRASGRETQYF. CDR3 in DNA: TGTGCCATCAGGGCTAGCGGGCGGGAGACCCAGTACTTC.

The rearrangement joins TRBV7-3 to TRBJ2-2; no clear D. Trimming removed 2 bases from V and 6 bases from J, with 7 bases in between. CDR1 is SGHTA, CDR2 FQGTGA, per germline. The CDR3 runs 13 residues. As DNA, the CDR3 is TGTGCCAGCAGCTTATATCAGGCCGGGGAGCTGTTTTTT. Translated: CASSLYQAGELFF. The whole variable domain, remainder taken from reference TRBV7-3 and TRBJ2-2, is GAGVSQTPSNKVTEKGKYVELRCDPISGHTALYWYRQSLGQGPEFLIYFQGTGAADDSGLPNDRFFAVRPEGSVSTLKIQRTERGDSAVYLCASSLYQAGELFFGEGSRLTVL.

CDR3 sequence: CASSATGSGNTIYF. CDR3 DNA sequence: TGTGCCAGCAGCGCCACAGGTTCCGGAAACACCATATATTTT. The chain recombines TRBV6-5 with TRBJ1-3; weak D call: TRBD1 (5 bases). This CDR3 has 14 residues. The germline V gene encodes CDR1 MNHEY and CDR2 SVGAGI. The V end lost 6 bases, the J end lost 4 bases, and 13 bases lay between the germline ends.

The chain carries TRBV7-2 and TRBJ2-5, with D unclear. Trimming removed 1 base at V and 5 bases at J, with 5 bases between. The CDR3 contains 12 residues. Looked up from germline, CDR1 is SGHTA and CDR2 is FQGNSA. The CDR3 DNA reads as TGTGCCAGCAGCTTAGGTTCGGAGACCCAGTACTTC. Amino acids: CASSLGSETQYF.